A single sample is the source of the 18 T cell receptor beta chains below, sequenced in a study of radiotherapy plus CTLA-4 blockade in lung cancer. Here immunoSEQ multiplex PCR was the method, and the copy in TCRdb shows in-frame clones only, minus some. The profile covers 90,000 to 100,000 clones, with approximately 75% appearing a single time and 2.8% taken by the ten largest. Sequenced here: peripheral blood, sampled from a patient treated with radiotherapy plus ipilimumab. The source of these receptors is a human donor with non-small cell lung cancer who had a partial response to radiotherapy plus ipilimumab. Some clones in this sample may be carry-over from other donors' samples.

This rearrangement joins TRBV9 to TRBJ2-7; TRBD2 agrees at 8 bases. This CDR3 spans 14 amino acids. Germline V lookup: CDR1 SGDLS, CDR2 YYNGEE. Trimming cost V 7 bases and J 0 bases; bases outside gene matches: 6. Here the CDR3 reads CASPTSGSSYEQYF. The CDR3 DNA reads as TGTGCCAGCCCCACTAGCGGTAGCTCCTACGAGCAGTACTTC.

This clone has a handful of counts. This chain connects TRBV7-9 to TRBJ1-4; perhaps TRBD1 as D (6 bases). Germline V CDR1 and CDR2: SEHNR, FQNEAQ (reference sequence). The CDR3 is 15 amino acids. The ends were cut back, 4 bases at V and 7 bases at J, with 16 bases in the middle. In DNA form, the CDR3 reads TGTGCCAGCAGCTCGGGGGGGGGCACGACTGAAAAACTGTTTTTT. As protein: CASSSGGGTTEKLFF.

CDR3 DNA: TGTGCCAGCAGTCGGTTGGATGAGCAGTTCTTC. Its protein product is CASSRLDEQFF. The V call is TRBV6-5, the J call TRBJ2-1, with D unclear. The CDR3 extends over 11 amino acids. Deletions cut 5 bases from V and 8 bases from J, with 7 bases between. Germline assignment: CDR1 MNHEY and CDR2 SVGAGI.

CDR3 sequence (DNA): TGTGCCAGTCAAAAGGGGACAGGGCTTACTGAAGCTTTCTTT. This sequence encodes CASQKGTGLTEAFF. The chain has TRBV19 and TRBJ1-1; 9 nucleotides match TRBD1. Germline V gene lookup returns CDR1 LNHDA and CDR2 SQIVND (reference sequence). The CDR3 is 14 residues long. The J segment lost 5 bases and the V segment lost 8 bases, leaving 9 bases of the junction unmatched.

The chain carries TRBV7-3 and TRBJ2-5; 9 nucleotides agree with TRBD1. The CDR3 extends over 16 amino acids. Germline V gene lookup returns CDR1 SGHTA and CDR2 FQGTGA. V lost 9 bases and J lost 4; bases outside the gene matches: 15. As DNA, the CDR3 is TGTGCCAGAAGGGAGGTTGGGGACAGGGACCTAGAGACCCAGTACTTC. Translation: CARREVGDRDLETQYF.

The table lists this clone with a count of one. The J gene is TRBJ2-1, the V gene TRBV11-2; 16 bases are shared with TRBD2. The V and J ends lost 3 bases and 9 bases, in that order; junction bases with no gene match: 8. The CDR3 consists of 17 residues. Germline CDR1 reads SGHAT; CDR2 reads FQNNGV. The CDR3 reads CASSLSGTSGGAVEQFF. DNA for the CDR3: TGTGCCAGCAGCTTGTCCGGGACTAGCGGGGGGGCGGTTGAGCAGTTCTTC.

The J gene is TRBJ2-7, the V gene TRBV18; 10 bases line up with TRBD1. The ends lost 4 bases at V and 2 bases at J; junction bases unmatched: 8. The CDR3 contains 16 residues. Germline CDR1 reads KGHSH; CDR2 reads LQKENI. DNA of the CDR3: TGTGCCAGCTCACGAACGCTGACAGGGGGCACCTACGAGCAGTACTTC. Its protein product is CASSRTLTGGTYEQYF.

This chain's CDR3 is CASSLAGQGAGYTF. In DNA, the CDR3 is TGCGCCAGCAGCTTGGCCGGACAGGGGGCTGGCTACACCTTC. The genes are TRBV5-1 and TRBJ1-2; 11 nucleotides agree with TRBD1. Looked up from germline, CDR1 is SGHRS and CDR2 is YFSETQ. The CDR3 contains 14 residues. V shed 0 bases and J 7 bases; nucleotides not matched to a gene: 2.

The chain carries TRBV7-9 and TRBJ2-7; D is possibly TRBD2 (6 bases). The V gene's germline CDR1 is SEHNR and CDR2 FQNEAQ (reference sequence). V was cut by 0 bases and J by 7 bases, with 10 bases left in between. The CDR3 totals 13 residues. The CDR3: CASSLARSGEQYF. The CDR3 DNA reads as TGTGCCAGCAGCTTAGCGAGGAGCGGGGAGCAGTACTTC. Complete variable domain (other parts from reference TRBV7-9 and TRBJ2-7): DTGVSQNPRHKITKRGQNVTFRCDPISEHNRLYWYRQTLGQGPEFLTYFQNEAQLEKSRLLSDRFSAERPKGSFSTLEIQRTEQGDSAMYLCASSLARSGEQYFGPGTRLTVT.

The chain has TRBV6-5 and TRBJ2-3; TRBD2 matches 11 bases. With 4 bases clipped from V and 6 bases from J, the junction kept 6 bases outside the gene matches. The CDR3 is 15 residues long. Germline V gene sequence: CDR1 MNHEY, CDR2 SVGAGI. The CDR3 sequence: CASSSSGRHADTQYF. The CDR3 DNA sequence: TGTGCCAGCAGTTCTAGCGGGAGGCATGCGGATACGCAGTATTTT.

The genes are TRBV5-4 and TRBJ1-5, with D possibly being TRBD1 (6 bases). The CDR3 extends over 13 amino acids. The V gene's germline CDR1 is SGHNT and CDR2 YYREEE (reference sequence). Trimming stripped 3 bases from V and 3 bases from J, with 7 bases between. The chain's CDR3 is CASSWDINQPQHF. The CDR3 region has the DNA TGTGCCAGCAGCTGGGACATCAATCAGCCCCAGCATTTT.

This chain links TRBV19 with TRBJ2-5, with D possibly TRBD1 on 5 matching bases. V was clipped by 3 bases and J by 3 bases, with 11 bases between them. The germline gives CDR1 LNHDA, CDR2 SQIVND (reference sequence). The CDR3 has 14 residues. In DNA, the CDR3 is TGTGCCAGTAGTATTATGGGGCTTAAAGAGACCCAGTACTTC. It encodes CASSIMGLKETQYF. Using reference TRBV19 and TRBJ2-5 for the parts outside the CDR3, the full variable domain is DGGITQSPKYLFRKEGQNVTLSCEQNLNHDAMYWYRQDPGQGLRLIYYSQIVNDFQKGDIAEGYSVSREKKESFPLTVTSAQKNPTAFYLCASSIMGLKETQYFGPGTRLLVL.

The chain recombines TRBV5-5 with TRBJ1-5, with 8 bases aligning to TRBD1. V was clipped by 7 bases and J by 5 bases; unmatched bases: 8. There are 14 residues in the CDR3. Germline V gene lookup returns CDR1 SGHKS and CDR2 YYEKEE (reference sequence). The CDR3, as DNA: TGTGCCAGCTCGGGACAGGCTTACGATCAGCCCCAGCATTTT. Translating it yields CASSGQAYDQPQHF.

The gene calls are TRBV30 and TRBJ2-7, with TRBD1 matching 8 bases. Germline V gives CDR1 GTSNPN, CDR2 SVGIG (reference sequence). V shed 0 bases and J 1 base; nucleotides not matched to a gene: 2. The CDR3 has 14 residues. DNA of the CDR3: TGTGCCTGGAGTGTGCGACAGGGGTCCTACGAGCAGTACTTC. It codes for CAWSVRQGSYEQYF.

This chain links TRBV5-4 with TRBJ1-1; D uncertain. The CDR3 runs 14 residues. V was shortened by 0 bases and J by 0 bases, with 6 bases between the two germline ends. Germline V CDR1 and CDR2: SGHNT, YYREEE (reference sequence). CDR3 residues: CASSLGGMNTEAFF. CDR3 nucleotides: TGTGCCAGCAGCTTGGGCGGCATGAACACTGAAGCTTTCTTT.

The chain is built from TRBV7-7 and TRBJ2-1; D gene unclear. V dropped 1 base and J dropped 5 bases, with 9 bases sitting between them. CDR3 length: 14 residues. Germline loops: CDR1 SSHAT, CDR2 FNYEAQ (reference sequence). The CDR3 reads CASSLGETDNEQFF. CDR3 sequence (DNA): TGTGCCAGCAGCTTAGGAGAAACCGACAATGAGCAGTTCTTC.

This clone was counted a few times. The rearrangement uses TRBV5-1 and TRBJ2-1; no firm D call. This CDR3 is 13 amino acids long. V lost 1 base and J lost 9, with 11 bases in between. Germline values: CDR1 SGHRS, CDR2 YFSETQ. The CDR3 loop is CASSLSQMLEQFF. The DNA of the CDR3 is TGCGCCAGCAGCTTGAGTCAGATGCTTGAGCAGTTCTTC. The variable domain in full, completed from reference TRBV5-1 and TRBJ2-1, reads KAGVTQTPRYLIKTRGQQVTLSCSPISGHRSVSWYQQTPGQGLQFLFEYFSETQRNKGNFPGRFSGRQFSNSRSEMNVSTLELGDSALYLCASSLSQMLEQFFGPGTRLTVL.

This clone appeared once. This rearrangement joins TRBV7-9 to TRBJ2-5; the D gene is possibly TRBD2 (6 bases). V dropped 8 bases and J dropped 11 bases, with 21 bases sitting between them. The germline CDR1 and CDR2 sequences are SEHNR and FQNEAQ (reference sequence). The CDR3 length is 13 residues. CDR3 DNA: TGTGCCAGCGGCAAAGACACCGGCGGGGAGCAGTACTTC. It encodes CASGKDTGGEQYF.